The sequence of this T cell receptor (beta chain) was determined in a study of cytotoxic CD8 clonotypes in ibrutinib-treated CLL. Study outcomes and limitations: Different sampling times were used for sustained-remission and progressing patients. Exceeding age-matched healthy donors, baseline clonality also tracked the counts of circulating CD8+ T cells. Baseline levels were approached again at progression, after clonality had risen at ibrutinib response.

This CDR3 is 13 amino acids long. The V end lost 6 bases, the J end lost 7 bases, and 12 bases lay between the germline ends. CDR1 is MDHEN and CDR2 is SYDVKM in the germline V gene. Library input was roughly 1.9 micrograms of DNA from cryopreserved PBMCs. Using immunoSEQ multiplex PCR, the repertoire was profiled, and TCRdb retains in-frame clones only, with some absent. In the table there are fewer than 400,000 clones, 67% of which are singletons. On this clone: The antigen remains unidentified.

This receptor was obtained from a human donor with chronic lymphocytic leukemia. The chain has TRBV28 and TRBJ1-4, with a possible D match to TRBD1 (6 bases). Sequences were derived from PBMCs, sampled after 36 months of ibrutinib treatment. The CDR3 DNA reads TGTGCCAGCAGCACAGGGCTCAGTGAAAAACTGTTTTTT. It codes for CASSTGLSEKLFF.